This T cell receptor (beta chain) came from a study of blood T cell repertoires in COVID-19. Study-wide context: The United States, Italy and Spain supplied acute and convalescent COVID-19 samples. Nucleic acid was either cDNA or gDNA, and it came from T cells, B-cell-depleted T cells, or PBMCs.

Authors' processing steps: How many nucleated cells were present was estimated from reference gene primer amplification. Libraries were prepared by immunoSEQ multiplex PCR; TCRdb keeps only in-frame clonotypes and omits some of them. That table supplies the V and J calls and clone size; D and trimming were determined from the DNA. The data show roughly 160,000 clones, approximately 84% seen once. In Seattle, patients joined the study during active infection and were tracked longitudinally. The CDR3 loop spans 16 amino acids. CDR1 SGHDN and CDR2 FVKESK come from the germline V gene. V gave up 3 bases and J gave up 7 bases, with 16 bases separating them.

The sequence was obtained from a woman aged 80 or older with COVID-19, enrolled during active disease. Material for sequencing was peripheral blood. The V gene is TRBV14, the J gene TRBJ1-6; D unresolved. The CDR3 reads CASSHLGRGGNSPLHF. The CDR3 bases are TGTGCCAGCAGCCACTTAGGACGGGGAGGGAATTCACCCCTCCACTTT.